Sequencing of this T cell receptor beta chain was carried out in a study of cytomegalovirus exposure and HLA in healthy donors. General study results and limits: 150 to 200 TCR beta chains were listed as cytomegalovirus-associated.

V lost 2 bases to trimming and J lost 5 bases, with 9 bases between them. Germline values: CDR1 MNHEY, CDR2 SVGAGI. The CDR3 spans 13 residues. About this clone itself: Its antigen is not known.

The method was immunoSEQ multiplex PCR; TCRdb's version includes in-frame clones alone and lacks a portion of them. The data hold 200,000 to 250,000 clones, with approximately 80% observed a single time. Separate from the approximately 600-subject first cohort was the approximately 120-subject validation cohort, to which the donors belonged. Sequences were obtained from PBMCs. V is TRBV6-5 and J is TRBJ1-2; unclear D gene. The sequence derives from a woman aged 25 to 39 in good health and CMV-seropositive. CDR3 bases: TGTGCCAGCAGTTACGAGGCAGGTTATGGCTACACCTTC. The encoded protein is CASSYEAGYGYTF.